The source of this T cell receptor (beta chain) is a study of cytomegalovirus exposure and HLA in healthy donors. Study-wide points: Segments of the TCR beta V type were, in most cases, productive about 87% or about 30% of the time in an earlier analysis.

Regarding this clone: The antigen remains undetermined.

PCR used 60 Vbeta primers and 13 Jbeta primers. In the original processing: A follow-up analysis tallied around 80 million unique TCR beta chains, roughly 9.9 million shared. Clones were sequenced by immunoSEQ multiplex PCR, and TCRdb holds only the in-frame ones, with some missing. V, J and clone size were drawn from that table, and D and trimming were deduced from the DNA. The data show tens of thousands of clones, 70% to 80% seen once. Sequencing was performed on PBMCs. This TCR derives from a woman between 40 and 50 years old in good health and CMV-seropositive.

CDR3 protein: CASSQVGQGAYEQYF. The CDR3 DNA reads as TGTGCCAGCAGCCAAGTCGGACAGGGGGCCTACGAGCAGTACTTC. The rearrangement links TRBV4-2 to TRBJ2-7, with TRBD1 matching 10 bases. The CDR3 contains 15 residues. Germline V CDR1 and CDR2: LGHNA, YNFKEQ. After removal of 1 base from V and 2 bases from J, the junction contained 2 bases not matched to a gene.